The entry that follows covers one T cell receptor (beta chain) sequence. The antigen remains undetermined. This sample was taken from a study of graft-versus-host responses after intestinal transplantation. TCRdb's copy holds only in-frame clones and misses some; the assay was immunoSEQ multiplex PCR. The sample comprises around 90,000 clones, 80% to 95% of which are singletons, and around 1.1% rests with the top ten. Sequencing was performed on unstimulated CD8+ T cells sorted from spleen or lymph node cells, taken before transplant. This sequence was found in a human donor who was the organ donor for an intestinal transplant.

The CDR3 DNA sequence: TGTGCCAGCAGCTTCCCGGGAGGGCACGAGCAGTTCTTC. Its protein product is CASSFPGGHEQFF. The genes are TRBV6-5 and TRBJ2-1; 8 positions agree with TRBD2. From germline, CDR1 is MNHEY and CDR2 SVGAGI. The CDR3 has 13 amino acids. V shed 6 bases and J 10 bases; nucleotides not matched to a gene: 8.